The clone carrying this TCR beta chain came up once. These data are taken from a study of blood T cells in healthy people across ages. A J-beta primer mix and a sample-barcoded 5' primer were used in a second PCR of roughly 6 to 11 cycles. Via MiXCR, TCRdb re-called the 5' RACE reads, giving one row per CDR3 protein. This table holds 750,000 to 950,000 distinct CDR3 sequences, more than 25% found once. The same sample was also studied in work on T cells of mothers and their children.

Sequencing was done on a sample of blood. The sequence was obtained from a boy aged 5 to 17 in good health.

In DNA form, the CDR3 reads TGTGCCAGCAGTTACGCCCATCGGCTTGAGCAGTTCTTC. Its protein product is CASSYAHRLEQFF. The chain carries TRBV6-2 or TRBV6-3 and TRBJ2-5; no definite D call. The assigned J gene may be wrong: the sequence end matches TRBJ2-1 better. The germline gives CDR1 MNHEY, CDR2 SVGEGT. This CDR3 has 13 amino acids.